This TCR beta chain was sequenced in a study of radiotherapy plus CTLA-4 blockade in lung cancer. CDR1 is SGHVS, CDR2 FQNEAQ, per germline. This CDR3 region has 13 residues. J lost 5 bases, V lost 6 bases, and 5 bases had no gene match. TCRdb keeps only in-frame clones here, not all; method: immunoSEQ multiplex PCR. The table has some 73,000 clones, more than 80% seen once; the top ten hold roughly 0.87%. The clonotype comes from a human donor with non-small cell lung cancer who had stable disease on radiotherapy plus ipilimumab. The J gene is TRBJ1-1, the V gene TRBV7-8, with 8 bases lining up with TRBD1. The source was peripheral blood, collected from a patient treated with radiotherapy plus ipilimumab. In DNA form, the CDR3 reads TGTGCCAGCAGTTGGGACAGGAGGACTGAAGCTTTCTTT. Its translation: CASSWDRRTEAFF.